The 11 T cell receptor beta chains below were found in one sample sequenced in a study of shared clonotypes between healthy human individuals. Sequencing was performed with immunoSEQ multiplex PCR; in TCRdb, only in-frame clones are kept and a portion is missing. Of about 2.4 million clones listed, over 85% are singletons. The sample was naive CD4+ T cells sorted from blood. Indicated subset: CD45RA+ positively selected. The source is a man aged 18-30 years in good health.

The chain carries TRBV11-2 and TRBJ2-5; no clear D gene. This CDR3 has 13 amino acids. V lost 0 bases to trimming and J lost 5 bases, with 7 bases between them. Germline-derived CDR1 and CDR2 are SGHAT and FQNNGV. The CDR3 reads CASSLEFRETQYF. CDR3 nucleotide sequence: TGTGCCAGCAGCTTAGAGTTTCGGGAGACCCAGTACTTC.

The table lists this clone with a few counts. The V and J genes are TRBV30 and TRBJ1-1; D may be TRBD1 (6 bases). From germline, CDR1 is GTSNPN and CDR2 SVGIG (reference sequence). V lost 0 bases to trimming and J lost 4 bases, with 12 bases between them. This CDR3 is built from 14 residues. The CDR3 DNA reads TGTGCCTGGAGTGTGGGGGGCCCCAGCACTGAAGCTTTCTTT. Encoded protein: CAWSVGGPSTEAFF.

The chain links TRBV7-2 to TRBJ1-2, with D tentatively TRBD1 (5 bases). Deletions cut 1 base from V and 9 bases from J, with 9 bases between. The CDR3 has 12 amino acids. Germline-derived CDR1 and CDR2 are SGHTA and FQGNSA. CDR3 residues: CASSLDQGSYTF. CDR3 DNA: TGTGCCAGCAGCTTAGATCAGGGCAGCTACACCTTC.

CDR3 protein: CASRGPGTSGKVEQFF. CDR3 sequence (DNA): TGTGCCAGCAGGGGCCCCGGGACTAGCGGGAAGGTTGAGCAGTTCTTC. The rearrangement joins TRBV2 to TRBJ2-1; 13 bases are a match to TRBD2. This CDR3 spans 16 amino acids. V gave up 6 bases and J gave up 9 bases; unmatched junction bases: 11. Germline CDR1 is SNHLY and CDR2 is FYNNEI.

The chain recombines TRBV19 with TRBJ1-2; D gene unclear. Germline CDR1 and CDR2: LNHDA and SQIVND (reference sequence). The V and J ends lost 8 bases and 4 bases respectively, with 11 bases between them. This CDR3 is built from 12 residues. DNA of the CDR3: TGTGCCAGTTGGCGACGGGGCTATGGCTACACCTTC. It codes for CASWRRGYGYTF.

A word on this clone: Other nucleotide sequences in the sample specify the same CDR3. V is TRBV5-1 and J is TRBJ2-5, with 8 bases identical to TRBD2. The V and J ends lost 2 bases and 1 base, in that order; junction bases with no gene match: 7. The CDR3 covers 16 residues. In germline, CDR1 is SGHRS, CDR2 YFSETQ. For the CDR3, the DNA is TGCGCCAGCAGCTTAATGGGTAGCGGGGCCCAAGAGACCCAGTACTTC. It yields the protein CASSLMGSGAQETQYF.

The CDR3 DNA is TGTGCCATCAGTGAGGTCCCCACGGGGGGGGGCAACCCCTACGAGCAGTACTTC. The encoded protein is CAISEVPTGGGNPYEQYF. The chain joins TRBV10-3 to TRBJ2-7; TRBD2 matches 8 bases. With 2 bases clipped from V and 2 bases from J, the junction kept 14 bases outside the gene matches. This CDR3 region has 18 residues. CDR1 ENHRY and CDR2 SYGVKD come from the germline V gene.

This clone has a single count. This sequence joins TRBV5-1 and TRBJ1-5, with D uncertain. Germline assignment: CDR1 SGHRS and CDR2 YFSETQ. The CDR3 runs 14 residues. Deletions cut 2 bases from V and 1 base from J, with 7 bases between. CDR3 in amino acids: CASSFGESNQPQHF. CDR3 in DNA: TGCGCCAGCAGCTTTGGGGAGAGCAATCAGCCCCAGCATTTT.

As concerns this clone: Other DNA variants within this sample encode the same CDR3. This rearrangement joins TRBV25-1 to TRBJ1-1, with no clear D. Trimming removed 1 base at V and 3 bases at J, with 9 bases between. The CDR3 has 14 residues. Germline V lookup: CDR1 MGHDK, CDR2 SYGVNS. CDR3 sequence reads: CASSESGRDTEAFF. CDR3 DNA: TGTGCCAGCAGTGAATCGGGTAGGGACACTGAAGCTTTCTTT.

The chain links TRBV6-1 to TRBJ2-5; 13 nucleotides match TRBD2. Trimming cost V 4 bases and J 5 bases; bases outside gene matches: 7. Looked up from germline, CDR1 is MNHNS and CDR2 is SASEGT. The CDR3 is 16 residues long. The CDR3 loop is CASSVTSGGAGETQYF. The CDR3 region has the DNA TGTGCCAGCAGTGTAACTAGCGGGGGGGCCGGGGAGACCCAGTACTTC.

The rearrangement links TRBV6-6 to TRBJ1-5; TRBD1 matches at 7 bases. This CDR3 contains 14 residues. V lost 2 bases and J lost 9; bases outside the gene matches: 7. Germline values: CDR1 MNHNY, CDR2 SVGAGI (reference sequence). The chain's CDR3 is CASSYQQGNWPQHF. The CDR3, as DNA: TGTGCCAGCAGTTACCAACAGGGGAACTGGCCCCAGCATTTT.